The 4 T cell receptor beta chains below were found in one sample sequenced in a study of blood T cell repertoires in COVID-19. Libraries were prepared by immunoSEQ multiplex PCR; TCRdb keeps only in-frame clonotypes and omits some of them. The sample has 160,000 or so clones, approximately 80% seen once; the top ten hold approximately 1.5%. Sample: peripheral blood. These receptors were collected from a human donor in a cohort sampled during active COVID-19.

V and J are TRBV27 and TRBJ1-1; TRBD1 might be the D (5 bases). Trimming removed 3 bases from V and 1 base from J, with 6 bases in between. Germline lookup yields CDR1 MNHEY and CDR2 SMNVEV (reference sequence). The CDR3 extends over 13 amino acids. CDR3 nucleotide sequence: TGTGCCAGCAGTTTCAGGGAGAACACTGAAGCTTTCTTT. Protein product: CASSFRENTEAFF.

The genes are TRBV5-1 and TRBJ2-7; 10 bases agree with TRBD1. V lost 4 bases, J lost 5 bases, and 3 bases stayed unmatched. CDR3 size: 13 residues. Looked up from germline, CDR1 is SGHRS and CDR2 is YFSETQ. CDR3 protein: CASSPGQGNEQYF. The CDR3 DNA reads as TGCGCCAGCAGCCCGGGACAGGGGAACGAGCAGTACTTC.

This chain uses TRBV11-2 with TRBJ2-3; 7 bases align to TRBD2. The junction had 5 bases not matched to a gene; V was cut back by 5 bases and J by 0 bases. Looked up from germline, CDR1 is SGHAT and CDR2 is FQNNGV. The CDR3 contains 15 residues. As DNA, the CDR3 is TGTGCCAGCAGCCAGCGGGGAGGGAGCACAGATACGCAGTATTTT. It codes for CASSQRGGSTDTQYF.

CDR3 sequence (DNA): TGTGCCAGCAGCGTAGCGGTCACAGATACGCAGTATTTT. Translation: CASSVAVTDTQYF. The gene calls are TRBV6-2 or TRBV6-3 and TRBJ2-3; D might be TRBD2 (6 bases). This CDR3 spans 13 amino acids. The germline V and J ends were trimmed by 6 bases and 2 bases, with 9 bases remaining between them. The germline V gene has CDR1 MNHEY and CDR2 SVGEGT.